This T cell receptor (beta chain) was observed in a study of Tregs in tolerant kidney transplant recipients. Study-wide context: The nonmyeloablative bone marrow transplants came from related graft donors, with transient mixed chimerism.

Germline CDR1 is MGHRA and CDR2 is YSYEKL. V lost 3 bases and J lost 10, with 28 bases in between. The CDR3 sequence is 18 residues long. Using immunoSEQ multiplex PCR, the repertoire was profiled, and TCRdb retains in-frame clones only, with some absent. The repertoire holds over 85,000 clones, with 80% to 95% as singletons. Only one count was recorded for this clone. This receptor was obtained from a human donor who received a combined kidney and bone marrow transplant. The sequencing used CD4+ T cells from blood, collected before the transplant. This chain joins TRBV4-1 and TRBJ2-1, with TRBD1 as a possible D gene (6 bases). The DNA of the CDR3 is TGCGCCAGCAGCCAGTCCCCGGGACAACCTATGTACAATGTAGAGCAGTTCTTC. Translating gives CASSQSPGQPMYNVEQFF.